Shown below are 4 T cell receptor beta chains from a single sample sequenced in a study of blood T cell repertoires in COVID-19. TCRdb's copy holds only in-frame clones and misses some; the assay was immunoSEQ multiplex PCR. The sample has 100,000 to 150,000 clones, about 88% seen once. What was sequenced was peripheral blood. These receptors came from a human donor in a cohort sampled during active COVID-19.

CDR3 DNA: TGTGCCAGCTCACCAGCGGGGACGGAATACGAGCAGTACTTC. Encoded protein: CASSPAGTEYEQYF. The rearrangement joins TRBV18 to TRBJ2-7, with D maybe TRBD2 (6 bases). The CDR3 runs 14 residues. Trimming stripped 2 bases from V and 4 bases from J, with 12 bases between. From germline, CDR1 is KGHSH and CDR2 LQKENI.

This clone appeared a few times. The chain carries TRBV3-1 (or the pseudogene TRBV3-2) and TRBJ1-4; perhaps TRBD1 as D (6 bases). This CDR3 spans 16 amino acids. With 1 base removed from V and 3 bases from J, the gap between germline ends came to 12 bases. The V gene's germline CDR1 is LGHDT and CDR2 YNNKEL (reference sequence). The CDR3 nucleotides read TGTGCCAGCAGCCAAGGAACCGGGACATCTAATGAAAAACTGTTTTTT. It codes for CASSQGTGTSNEKLFF.

The rearrangement links TRBV28 to TRBJ1-5; a possible D gene is TRBD1 (6 bases). Germline V gene lookup returns CDR1 MDHEN and CDR2 SYDVKM. This CDR3 is 15 amino acids long. Trimming cost V 5 bases and J 3 bases, with 14 bases left between them. The CDR3 DNA reads TGTGCCAGCAGTCCTAACAGGGTCCCCAATCAGCCCCAGCATTTT. Its translation is CASSPNRVPNQPQHF.

This chain uses TRBV30 with TRBJ1-3; D is uncertain. The germline V and J ends were trimmed by 2 bases and 0 bases, with 8 bases remaining between them. The CDR3 length is 14 residues. CDR1 is GTSNPN, CDR2 SVGIG, per germline (reference sequence). The CDR3 here is CAWSSAGSGNTIYF. CDR3 DNA sequence: TGTGCCTGGAGTTCGGCAGGCTCTGGAAACACCATATATTTT.